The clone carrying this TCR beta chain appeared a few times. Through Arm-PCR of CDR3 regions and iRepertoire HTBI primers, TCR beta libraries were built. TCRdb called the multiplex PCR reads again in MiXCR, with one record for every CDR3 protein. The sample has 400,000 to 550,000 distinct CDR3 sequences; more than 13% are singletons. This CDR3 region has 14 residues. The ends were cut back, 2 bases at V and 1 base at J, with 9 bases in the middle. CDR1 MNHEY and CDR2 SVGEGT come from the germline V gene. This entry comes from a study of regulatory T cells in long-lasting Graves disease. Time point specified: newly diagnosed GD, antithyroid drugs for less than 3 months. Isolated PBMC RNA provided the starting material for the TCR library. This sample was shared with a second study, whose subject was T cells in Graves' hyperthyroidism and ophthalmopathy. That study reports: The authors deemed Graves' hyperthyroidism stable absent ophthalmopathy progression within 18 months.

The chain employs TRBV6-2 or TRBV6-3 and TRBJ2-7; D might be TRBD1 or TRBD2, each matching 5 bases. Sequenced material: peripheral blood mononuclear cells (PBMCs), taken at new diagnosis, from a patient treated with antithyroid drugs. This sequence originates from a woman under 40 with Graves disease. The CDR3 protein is CASSYEGSSYEQYF. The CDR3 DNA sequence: TGTGCCAGCAGTTACGAGGGGTCATCCTACGAGCAGTACTTC.